This TCR beta chain was obtained from a study of CD8 T cells in Susac syndrome (dated by TCRdb to the late 2010s). Regarding the complete study: Whether CD8+ T cell activation and differentiation in Susac syndrome was antigen driven was tested using repertoire sequencing. Results and caveats for the whole study, not just this receptor: The TCR sequencing and HLA analysis was acknowledged to have included a relatively small number of individuals.

The junction shows trimming of 4 bases on V and 3 bases on J, plus 14 bases between the germline ends. In the germline V gene (reference sequence), CDR1 corresponds to SGHNT and CDR2 to YYREEE. From its cysteine to its phenylalanine, the CDR3 spans 14 amino acids. Here the CDR3 DNA is all that survives: 42 bases in frame from base 1. RNA was extracted using the RNeasy kit, and about 0.5 to 1 microgram was reverse transcribed with random hexamers. TCR beta CDR3 regions were amplified with the immunoSEQ multiplex PCR assay covering 54 Vbeta and 13 Jbeta segments. PCR amplification bias was corrected using a synthetic template baseline for primer optimization and computational correction. In the paper's pipeline: Reads were annotated to V, D and J genes according to IMGT and were analyzed with immunoSEQ Analyzer, with only productive sequences retained. Clonality was calculated as one minus the Shannon entropy normalized by log2 of the number of productive unique sequences. Public and private clones were assessed among the 100 most prevalent clones of each patient and control. Clones were defined as Susac-specific when absent from the healthy and MS cohorts, from approximately 1,100 published viral clones and from other ImmuneACCESS disease sequences. Clones were called with MiXCR by TCRdb after fastp trimmed the public reads at Q25, and only in-frame beta chains were retained. Every distinct CDR3 protein forms one entry, paired with its most common genes and DNA. The V and J calls were not made by the authors but by TCRdb's processing. The sample table holds about 250,000 distinct CDR3 sequences, of which 93% were seen once. About 0.07% of the sample is taken by the ten largest.

With regard to this clonotype: It lacks a known antigen. Nothing much larger sits one base from this clone, and base qualities are not available.

Peripheral blood CD8+ and CD4+ T cells from healthy donors, Susac syndrome patients and multiple sclerosis patients were profiled by high-throughput TCR beta sequencing. Multiple sclerosis controls were treatment-naive patients with stable or active relapsing-remitting disease fulfilling revised McDonald criteria. CD8+ TEMRA cells were enriched by FACS, while bulk CD8+ and CD4+ T cells were purified by magnetic negative isolation. Blood was collected in EDTA tubes and processed within 24 hours, with PBMCs isolated through density gradient centrifugation. PBMCs intended for TCR sequencing were cryopreserved in liquid nitrogen and were subsequently thawed in a 37 degrees C water bath. Purity of sorted or isolated CD4+, CD8+ and CD8+ TEMRA cells was at least 90%.

The sample was CD4+ T cells from PBMCs. The chain was built from TRBV5-4 and TRBJ2-7, with the D call perhaps TRBD1 or TRBD2, each one matching 6 bases. The sequence came from a human donor with multiple sclerosis. The CDR3 corresponds to CASSDRRGDYEQYF. Here is the DNA: TGTGCCAGCAGCGACCGTAGGGGGGACTACGAGCAGTACTTC.